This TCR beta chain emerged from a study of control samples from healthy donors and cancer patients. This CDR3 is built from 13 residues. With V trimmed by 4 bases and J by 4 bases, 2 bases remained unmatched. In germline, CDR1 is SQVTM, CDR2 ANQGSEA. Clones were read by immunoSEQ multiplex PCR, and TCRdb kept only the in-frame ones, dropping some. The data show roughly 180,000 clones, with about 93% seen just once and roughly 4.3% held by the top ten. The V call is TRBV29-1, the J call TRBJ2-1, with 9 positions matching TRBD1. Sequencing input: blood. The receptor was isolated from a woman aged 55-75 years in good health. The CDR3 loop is CSVGGTGYNEQFF. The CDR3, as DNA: TGCAGCGTTGGTGGGACAGGGTACAATGAGCAGTTCTTC.